This TCR beta chain is from a study of cytomegalovirus exposure and HLA in healthy donors. 13 Jbeta primers and 60 Vbeta primers were used for the PCR. Assay used: immunoSEQ multiplex PCR; TCRdb lists only in-frame clones, some missing. This sample has about 160,000 clones; approximately 80% occur once, and the top ten carry more than 1.5%. Comments on this clone: A junction boundary mismatches the germline segment, possibly from a read error.

The CDR3 is made up of 14 amino acids. CDR1 SGHAT and CDR2 FQNNGV come from the germline V gene. The sample taken for sequencing was PBMCs. The TCR originated in a young woman in good health and CMV-seronegative. V and J are TRBV11-2 and TRBJ1-2; D uncertain. CDR3: CASSLDPGNYGYTF. Written as DNA, the CDR3 is TGTGCCAGCAGCCTAGACCCGGGGAATTATGGCTACACCTTC.